Sequencing of this TCR beta chain was carried out in a study of blood T cell repertoires in COVID-19. The CDR3 covers 13 residues. The germline gives CDR1 SGHTA, CDR2 FQGTGA. V was cut by 4 bases and J by 1 base, with 7 bases left in between. How the authors handled the data: Amplification of reference gene primers provided the estimated nucleated cell counts. Only in-frame clones appear in the TCRdb table, and some are missing; sequencing was by immunoSEQ multiplex PCR. The V and J calls and clone size come from that table; D and trimming were worked out from the DNA. The table lists 150,000 or so clones, approximately 84% of them singletons.

The sequence came from a woman aged 45-59 years with COVID-19, enrolled during active disease. The gene calls are TRBV7-3 and TRBJ2-5; D is unresolved. What was sequenced was peripheral blood. The CDR3 is CASSSDSQETQYF. The CDR3 coding sequence is TGTGCCAGCAGCTCAGACTCCCAAGAGACCCAGTACTTC. The variable domain in full, completed from reference TRBV7-3 and TRBJ2-5, reads GAGVSQTPSNKVTEKGKYVELRCDPISGHTALYWYRQSLGQGPEFLIYFQGTGAADDSGLPNDRFFAVRPEGSVSTLKIQRTERGDSAVYLCASSSDSQETQYFGPGTRLLVL.